What follows are 23 T cell receptor beta chains derived from one specimen sequenced in a study of blood T cell repertoires in COVID-19. TCRdb keeps only in-frame clones here, not all; method: immunoSEQ multiplex PCR. In the table there are approximately 130,000 clones, approximately 80% of which are singletons. The sample was peripheral blood. The receptors stem from a human donor in a cohort sampled during active COVID-19.

J is TRBJ2-3 and V is TRBV5-1, with D perhaps matching TRBD2 (5 bases). Deletions cut 0 bases from V and 0 bases from J, with 11 bases between. Germline-derived CDR1 and CDR2 are SGHRS and YFSETQ. The CDR3 covers 16 residues. In DNA form, the CDR3 reads TGCGCCAGCAGCTTGGGGGCGAGCGGCAGCACAGATACGCAGTATTTT. It yields the protein CASSLGASGSTDTQYF.

This clone has a handful of counts. The V gene is TRBV5-6, the J gene TRBJ2-5; TRBD2 matches at 7 bases. CDR1 is SGHDT and CDR2 is YYEEEE in the germline V gene. This CDR3 spans 15 amino acids. The ends lost 0 bases at V and 4 bases at J; junction bases unmatched: 6. CDR3 sequence reads: CASSLGEGLGETQYF. DNA for the CDR3: TGTGCCAGCAGCTTGGGGGAGGGGCTGGGAGAGACCCAGTACTTC. The full variable domain, its missing parts supplied by reference TRBV5-6 and TRBJ2-5, is DAGVTQSPTHLIKTRGQQVTLRCSPKSGHDTVSWYQQALGQGPQFIFQYYEEEERQRGNFPDRFSGHQFPNYSSELNVNALLLGDSALYLCASSLGEGLGETQYFGPGTRLLVL.

V and J are TRBV6-5 and TRBJ1-1, with TRBD1 matching 9 bases. The CDR3 is made up of 15 amino acids. The germline V gene has CDR1 MNHEY and CDR2 SVGAGI. V lost 3 bases, J lost 5 bases, and 7 bases stayed unmatched. The CDR3 is CASSYKQGALTEAFF. Here the CDR3 DNA reads TGTGCCAGCAGTTATAAACAGGGGGCTTTGACTGAAGCTTTCTTT.

The chain employs TRBV11-2 and TRBJ2-1; possible D gene TRBD1, 5 bases. Trimming took 5 bases from V and 3 from J, leaving 14 bases between them. The length of the CDR3 is 15 residues. Germline-derived CDR1 and CDR2 are SGHAT and FQNNGV. CDR3 nucleotide sequence: TGTGCCAGCAGCCTCGAGGCGGACAACTACAATGAGCAGTTCTTC. The encoded protein is CASSLEADNYNEQFF.

The V and J genes are TRBV6-5 and TRBJ2-7, with D possibly TRBD1 on 6 matching bases. With 2 bases removed from V and 2 bases from J, the gap between germline ends came to 7 bases. Per the germline V gene, CDR1 is MNHEY and CDR2 is SVGAGI. The CDR3 length is 13 residues. In nucleotides, the CDR3 is TGTGCCAGCAGTTACGACAGGACCTACGAGCAGTACTTC. Translated: CASSYDRTYEQYF.

As for this clone: Other DNA sequences in this specimen translate into the identical CDR3. The chain carries TRBV3-1 (or the pseudogene TRBV3-2) and TRBJ2-5; possible D gene TRBD2, 6 bases. The germline CDR1 and CDR2 sequences are LGHDT and YNNKEL (reference sequence). V lost 1 base, J lost 3 bases, and 6 bases lay in between. CDR3 length: 13 residues. The CDR3 coding sequence is TGTGCCAGCAGCCAAGGGGGGGAAGAGACCCAGTACTTC. Translation: CASSQGGEETQYF.

The genes are TRBV4-3 and TRBJ2-2; maybe TRBD1 (6 bases). The CDR3 is 17 amino acids. Germline CDR1 and CDR2: LGHNA and YSLEER. The V gene lost 3 bases and the J gene lost 4 bases, with 18 bases spanning the gap. DNA of the CDR3: TGCGCCAGCAGCCAGGGGCGGGCAGGGGCCGCCACCGGGGAGCTGTTTTTT. Its protein is CASSQGRAGAATGELFF.

V usage is TRBV6-6 and J usage is TRBJ2-1; 11 nucleotides align to TRBD2. The CDR3 spans 16 residues. Germline assignment: CDR1 MNHNY and CDR2 SVGAGI (reference sequence). V was clipped by 6 bases and J by 4 bases; unmatched bases: 8. The CDR3 region has the DNA TGTGCCAGCAGGGAAACTAGCGGGGGAGTATACAATGAGCAGTTCTTC. This gives the protein CASRETSGGVYNEQFF.

The chain couples TRBV25-1 to TRBJ2-7; 7 positions agree with TRBD1. CDR1 MGHDK and CDR2 SYGVNS come from the germline V gene. The CDR3 consists of 13 residues. Unmatched junction bases numbered 4, after V lost 2 bases and J lost 6 bases. The CDR3 sequence is CASSERQGTEQYF. The CDR3 nucleotides read TGTGCCAGCAGTGAACGACAGGGAACCGAGCAGTACTTC.

The chain has TRBV7-8 and TRBJ1-5; 9 nucleotides align to TRBD1. Germline CDR1 SGHVS, CDR2 FQNEAQ. The trim removed 4 bases at V and 6 bases at J, leaving 4 bases unmatched. CDR3 length equals 14 residues. CDR3 DNA sequence: TGTGCCAGCAGCTCGGGACAGGGAGCTCAGCCCCAGCATTTT. This gives the protein CASSSGQGAQPQHF.

The chain employs TRBV4-3 and TRBJ2-1; 7 positions agree with TRBD2. J was trimmed by 6 bases and V by 1 base; bases with no gene match: 0. The CDR3 runs 13 residues. Germline CDR1 reads LGHNA; CDR2 reads YSLEER. CDR3 sequence (DNA): TGCGCCAGCAGCCAAGGGACTAGCAATGAGCAGTTCTTC. Amino acid sequence: CASSQGTSNEQFF.

There are a few counts of this clone. The genes are TRBV19 and TRBJ2-7, with 8 bases matching TRBD1. The CDR3 covers 16 residues. In germline, CDR1 is LNHDA, CDR2 SQIVND (reference sequence). The V gene end was trimmed by 7 bases and the J gene end by 5 bases; junction bases not matched to a gene: 16. The DNA for the CDR3 is TGTGCCAGTACCCCCAACCCCTTAGACAGGGGCCACGAGCAGTACTTC. Translating gives CASTPNPLDRGHEQYF.

The gene calls are TRBV27 and TRBJ1-6; D ambiguous. The ends were cut back, 6 bases at V and 0 bases at J, with 15 bases in the middle. Per germline, CDR1 MNHEY and CDR2 SMNVEV (reference sequence). The CDR3 contains 17 residues. CDR3 nucleotide sequence: TGTGCCAGCAGGCCCTCGGCGACAAGCTCCTATAATTCACCCCTCCACTTT. As protein: CASRPSATSSYNSPLHF.

The rearrangement joins TRBV5-1 to TRBJ2-6, with D tentatively TRBD2 (7 bases). Germline V gives CDR1 SGHRS, CDR2 YFSETQ. CDR3 length: 16 amino acids. Trimming stripped 0 bases from V and 4 bases from J, with 11 bases between. The CDR3: CASSLEGGAGANVLTF. In DNA, the CDR3 is TGCGCCAGCAGCTTGGAGGGGGGGGCCGGGGCCAACGTCCTGACTTTC. Drawing the rest from reference TRBV5-1 and TRBJ2-6, the complete variable domain is KAGVTQTPRYLIKTRGQQVTLSCSPISGHRSVSWYQQTPGQGLQFLFEYFSETQRNKGNFPGRFSGRQFSNSRSEMNVSTLELGDSALYLCASSLEGGAGANVLTFGAGSRLTVL.

This clone was picked up one time. The V call is TRBV4-3, the J call TRBJ1-1; TRBD1 matches at 7 bases. This CDR3 region has 15 residues. V shed 4 bases and J 1 base; nucleotides not matched to a gene: 6. Looked up from germline, CDR1 is LGHNA and CDR2 is YSLEER. In DNA, the CDR3 is TGCGCCAGCAGCCTTCTGGACAGGCCGAACACTGAAGCTTTCTTT. It encodes CASSLLDRPNTEAFF.

The rearrangement uses TRBV7-9 and TRBJ2-7; TRBD2 aligns across 9 bases. The CDR3 has 18 amino acids. From germline, CDR1 is SEHNR and CDR2 FQNEAQ (reference sequence). The trim removed 0 bases at V and 3 bases at J, leaving 12 bases unmatched. CDR3 amino acids: CASSLAGGPSGDFYEQYF. In nucleotides, the CDR3 is TGTGCCAGCAGCTTAGCGGGTGGACCTAGCGGGGATTTCTACGAGCAGTACTTC.

The chain couples TRBV5-1 to TRBJ1-3; 9 bases are shared with TRBD1. There are 17 residues in the CDR3. V dropped 2 bases and J dropped 4; count of bases not matched to a gene: 10. Germline V gives CDR1 SGHRS, CDR2 YFSETQ. The CDR3 loop reads CASSFDPGQGWGNTIYF. In nucleotides, the CDR3 is TGCGCCAGCAGCTTTGATCCGGGACAGGGATGGGGAAACACCATATATTTT.

This clone occurred a few times. This sequence joins TRBV6-5 and TRBJ1-2, with 7 bases fitting TRBD1. The V gene end was trimmed by 5 bases and the J gene end by 2 bases; junction bases not matched to a gene: 2. CDR1 and CDR2 (germline): MNHEY, SVGAGI. This CDR3 is built from 13 residues. CDR3 bases: TGTGCCAGCAGTATGGGACAGAACTATGGCTACACCTTC. Translating it yields CASSMGQNYGYTF.

This sequence joins TRBV19 and TRBJ1-5, with D perhaps matching TRBD1 (6 bases). Germline CDR1 and CDR2: LNHDA and SQIVND (reference sequence). V lost 1 base to trimming and J lost 0 bases, with 13 bases between them. There are 17 residues in the CDR3. Here the CDR3 reads CASSIGGRRDSNQPQHF. For the CDR3, the DNA is TGTGCCAGTAGTATAGGGGGGCGCCGCGATAGCAATCAGCCCCAGCATTTT.

The J gene is TRBJ2-5, the V gene TRBV5-6; D may be TRBD1 (6 bases). The CDR3 has 13 amino acids. V lost 4 bases to trimming and J lost 0 bases, with 7 bases between them. Germline CDR1 SGHDT, CDR2 YYEEEE. CDR3 in amino acids: CASSQGYQETQYF. CDR3 nucleotides: TGTGCCAGCAGCCAGGGGTACCAAGAGACCCAGTACTTC.

The chain couples TRBV29-1 to TRBJ2-5, with 10 positions matching TRBD2. CDR1 SQVTM and CDR2 ANQGSEA come from the germline V gene. The CDR3 totals 15 residues. Germline trimming cut 4 bases from V and 5 bases from J; bases unmatched to any gene: 10. The CDR3 DNA reads TGCAGCGTTGTCCCCCTTAGCGGGGGGCAGGAGACCCAGTACTTC. It specifies CSVVPLSGGQETQYF.

The J gene is TRBJ1-6, the V gene TRBV11-2; D is undetermined. The V gene lost 3 bases and the J gene lost 8 bases, with 14 bases spanning the gap. The germline CDR1 and CDR2 sequences are SGHAT and FQNNGV. This CDR3 spans 15 amino acids. DNA for the CDR3: TGTGCCAGCAGCTTGGAGGCAGGCGGTTATTCACCCCTCCACTTT. This gives the protein CASSLEAGGYSPLHF.

This chain joins TRBV7-8 and TRBJ2-3; TRBD2 agrees at 7 bases. This CDR3 region has 16 residues. The germline V gene has CDR1 SGHVS and CDR2 FQNEAQ. Trimming removed 6 bases from V and 1 base from J; junction bases left unmatched: 10. In DNA form, the CDR3 reads TGTGCCAGCAGGCCCGTTGGCGGGGGAGGCACAGATACGCAGTATTTT. Its translation is CASRPVGGGGTDTQYF.